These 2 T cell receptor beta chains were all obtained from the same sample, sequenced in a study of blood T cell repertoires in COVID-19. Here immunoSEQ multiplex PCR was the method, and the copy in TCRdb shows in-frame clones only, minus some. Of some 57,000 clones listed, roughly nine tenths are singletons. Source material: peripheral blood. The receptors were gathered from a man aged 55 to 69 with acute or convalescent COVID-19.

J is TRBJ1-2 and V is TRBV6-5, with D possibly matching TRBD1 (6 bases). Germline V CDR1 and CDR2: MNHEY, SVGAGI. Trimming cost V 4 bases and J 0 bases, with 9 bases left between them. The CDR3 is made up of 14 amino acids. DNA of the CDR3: TGTGCCAGCAGTTTGGACAGTTCTAACTATGGCTACACCTTC. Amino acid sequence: CASSLDSSNYGYTF.

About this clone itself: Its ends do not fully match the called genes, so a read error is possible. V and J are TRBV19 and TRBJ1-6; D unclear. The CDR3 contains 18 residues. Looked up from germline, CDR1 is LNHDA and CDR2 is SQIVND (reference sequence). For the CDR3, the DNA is TGTGCCAGTAGTTTAGAGCGGCCGTCTTCAGCCTATAATTCACCCCTCCACTTT. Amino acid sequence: CASSLERPSSAYNSPLHF. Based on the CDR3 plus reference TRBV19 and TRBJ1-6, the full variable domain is DGGITQSPKYLFRKEGQNVTLSCEQNLNHDAMYWYRQDPGQGLRLIYYSQIVNDFQKGDIAEGYSVSREKKESFPLTVTSAQKNPTAFYLCASSLERPSSAYNSPLHFGNGTRLTVT.